The 29 T cell receptor beta chains below were found in one sample sequenced in a study of T-cell memory formation after mild COVID-19. TCRdb ran MiXCR on the 5' RACE reads and lists one entry per CDR3 protein. Altogether more than 450,000 distinct CDR3 sequences are present, under 20% being singletons, with the ten largest covering 12%. Sequencing was performed on PBMCs or a T cell subset sorted from them (not recorded which). The receptors stem from an adult woman who had mild COVID-19 (a few samples of this study predate the infection). Cell type and time point are not known.

The chain couples TRBV10-3 to TRBJ2-7; 8 bases map to TRBD2. The V gene's germline CDR1 is ENHRY and CDR2 SYGVKD. The CDR3 loop spans 16 amino acids. V shed 0 bases and J 2 bases; nucleotides not matched to a gene: 6. The CDR3: CAISESKTSETYEQYF. CDR3 in DNA: TGTGCCATCAGTGAGTCAAAGACTAGCGAGACCTACGAGCAGTACTTC.

This clonotype turned up a few times. The J gene is TRBJ1-1, the V gene TRBV7-8, with D hard to call. The germline CDR1 and CDR2 sequences are SGHVS and FQNEAQ. The V end was cut by 8 bases, the J end by 3 bases, with 16 bases between. The CDR3 loop spans 14 amino acids. The DNA of the CDR3 is TGTGCCAGCCGTAGGGCAAGTTTGGACACTGAAGCTTTCTTT. Translation: CASRRASLDTEAFF.

The chain links TRBV5-6 to TRBJ1-5, with a tentative D call TRBD1 (6 bases). The germline CDR1 and CDR2 sequences are SGHDT and YYEEEE. V lost 0 bases and J lost 1, with 11 bases in between. The CDR3 runs to 16 residues. The CDR3 bases are TGTGCCAGCAGCTTGGGACAGGTCCTCAGCAATCAGCCCCAGCATTTT. Translation: CASSLGQVLSNQPQHF.

In its sample, this clonotype was seen many times. The genes are TRBV4-3 and TRBJ2-7; the match to TRBD2 covers 9 bases. CDR3 size: 15 residues. J was trimmed by 3 bases and V by 1 base; bases with no gene match: 4. Germline CDR1 LGHNA, CDR2 YSLEER. The CDR3 region has the DNA TGCGCCAGCAGCCAAGGACTAGCGGAGTTCTACGAGCAGTACTTC. Translating it yields CASSQGLAEFYEQYF.

The table lists this clonotype with a count of one. V and J are TRBV5-1 and TRBJ1-1, with a weak D call TRBD1 (5 bases). V was clipped by 3 bases and J by 1 base, with 13 bases between them. The CDR3 runs 15 residues. Germline CDR1 is SGHRS and CDR2 is YFSETQ. As DNA, the CDR3 is TGCGCCAGCAGCTCGGGGGGGTGGGAGAACACTGAAGCTTTCTTT. Amino acid sequence: CASSSGGWENTEAFF. Looking up the rest from reference TRBV5-1 and TRBJ1-1 gives the full variable domain: KAGVTQTPRYLIKTRGQQVTLSCSPISGHRSVSWYQQTPGQGLQFLFEYFSETQRNKGNFPGRFSGRQFSNSRSEMNVSTLELGDSALYLCASSSGGWENTEAFFGQGTRLTVV.

The rearrangement uses TRBV27 and TRBJ1-5; D gene ambiguous. Germline V lookup: CDR1 MNHEY, CDR2 SMNVEV (reference sequence). Trimming pared 5 bases from V and 7 bases from J, leaving 15 bases between. The CDR3 runs 14 residues. CDR3 sequence reads: CASSRSDGRQPQHF. As DNA, the CDR3 is TGTGCCAGCAGTCGGTCTGACGGACGACAGCCCCAGCATTTT.

This rearrangement joins TRBV28 to TRBJ2-7, with 11 bases identical to TRBD1. The V and J ends lost 4 bases and 5 bases, in that order; junction bases with no gene match: 7. This CDR3 contains 15 residues. Looked up from germline, CDR1 is MDHEN and CDR2 is SYDVKM. DNA for the CDR3: TGTGCCAGCAGTTCCCCTGGACAGGGGGCAAACGAGCAGTACTTC. Its protein is CASSSPGQGANEQYF.

The chain employs TRBV24-1 and TRBJ1-5; D not certain. Germline loops: CDR1 KGHDR, CDR2 SFDVKD. V was pared by 2 bases and J by 5 bases, with 9 bases between. CDR3 length: 14 amino acids. As DNA, the CDR3 is TGTGCCACCAGTGATTGGGTGAGGGATCAGCCCCAGCATTTT. Protein: CATSDWVRDQPQHF.

This clonotype came up many times. V usage is TRBV5-1 and J usage is TRBJ2-5; possibly TRBD1 or TRBD2 for D (5 bases each). V lost 0 bases to trimming and J lost 4 bases, with 13 bases between them. There are 15 residues in the CDR3. CDR1 is SGHRS, CDR2 YFSETQ, per germline. CDR3 nucleotides: TGCGCCAGCAGCTTGGTGGCAGGGAGTGCAGAGACCCAGTACTTC. It codes for CASSLVAGSAETQYF.

Only a few counts were recorded for this clonotype. The CDR3 reads CASSLVGQATDTQYF. CDR3 DNA: TGTGCCAGCAGCTTAGTTGGGCAGGCTACAGATACGCAGTATTTT. The V gene is TRBV7-6, the J gene TRBJ2-3; D call uncertain. Germline V gene sequence: CDR1 SGHVS, CDR2 FNYEAQ. Trimming removed 1 base from V and 3 bases from J, with 11 bases in between. The CDR3 runs 15 residues.

This clonotype was seen a handful of times. The rearrangement joins TRBV12-3 or TRBV12-4 to TRBJ2-5, with D perhaps TRBD1 (5 bases). V shed 3 bases and J shed 2 bases, with 10 bases lying between them. There are 14 residues in the CDR3. Here the CDR3 DNA reads TGTGCCAGCAGTTTGGGGCCGGCTCAAGAGACCCAGTACTTC. This sequence encodes CASSLGPAQETQYF.

The CDR3: CASSSSTSGSYEQFF. The CDR3 DNA reads TGTGCCAGCAGCTCTTCGACTAGCGGGAGCTATGAGCAGTTCTTC. The chain employs TRBV7-2 and TRBJ2-1, with 12 bases matching TRBD2. The CDR3 extends over 15 amino acids. Looked up from germline, CDR1 is SGHTA and CDR2 is FQGNSA. J gave up 8 bases and V 4 bases, and 6 bases lay outside the gene matches.

This clonotype was recorded only once. This chain uses TRBV27 with TRBJ1-2; D perhaps matches TRBD1 (6 bases). The CDR3 sequence is 13 residues long. With 6 bases removed from V and 3 bases from J, the gap between germline ends came to 11 bases. Per germline, CDR1 MNHEY and CDR2 SMNVEV (reference sequence). CDR3 protein: CASRGGPDYGYTF. CDR3 DNA sequence: TGTGCCAGCAGGGGGGGGCCCGACTATGGCTACACCTTC.

CDR3 coding DNA: TGTGCCAGCAGCTCCGGGACAGGGAAAGATACGCAGTATTTT. Its translation is CASSSGTGKDTQYF. The chain couples TRBV11-2 to TRBJ2-3, with 9 bases lining up with TRBD1. From germline, CDR1 is SGHAT and CDR2 FQNNGV. After removal of 4 bases from V and 5 bases from J, the junction contained 4 bases not matched to a gene. The CDR3 spans 14 residues.

The sample holds many counts of this clonotype. The chain carries TRBV7-2 and TRBJ2-7; TRBD2 is a possible D gene (7 bases). CDR1 SGHTA and CDR2 FQGNSA come from the germline V gene. The V gene lost 4 bases and the J gene lost 2 bases, with 21 bases spanning the gap. The CDR3 is 17 residues long. CDR3 in DNA: TGTGCCAGCAGCTCCCTCACTCGCCGGGGGGCAGCCTACGAGCAGTACTTC. Translating gives CASSSLTRRGAAYEQYF. The variable domain in full, with the rest retrieved from reference TRBV7-2 and TRBJ2-7, is GAGVSQSPSNKVTEKGKDVELRCDPISGHTALYWYRQSLGQGLEFLIYFQGNSAPDKSGLPSDRFSAERTGGSVSTLTIQRTQQEDSAVYLCASSSLTRRGAAYEQYFGPGTRLTVT.

This sequence joins TRBV20-1 and TRBJ2-7; 10 bases agree with TRBD2. Germline V lookup: CDR1 DFQATT, CDR2 SNEGSKA (reference sequence). J lost 2 bases, V lost 2 bases, and 6 bases had no gene match. This CDR3 is built from 15 residues. CDR3 bases: TGCAGTGCTAGAACGTTAGCGGGAGGACCCTACGAGCAGTACTTC. It encodes CSARTLAGGPYEQYF.

There are many counts of this clonotype. This sequence joins TRBV11-2 and TRBJ2-7; D not resolved. The germline V gene has CDR1 SGHAT and CDR2 FQNNGV. The V end lost 4 bases, the J end lost 7 bases, and 8 bases lay between the germline ends. The CDR3 contains 11 residues. CDR3 residues: CASSSNEEQYF. The CDR3 coding sequence is TGTGCCAGCAGCTCCAATGAGGAGCAGTACTTC. Looking up the rest from reference TRBV11-2 and TRBJ2-7 gives the full variable domain: EAGVAQSPRYKIIEKRQSVAFWCNPISGHATLYWYQQILGQGPKLLIQFQNNGVVDDSQLPKDRFSAERLKGVDSTLKIQPAKLEDSAVYLCASSSNEEQYFGPGTRLTVT.

The chain uses TRBV5-4 and TRBJ2-4; perhaps TRBD2 as D (6 bases). The V and J ends lost 7 bases and 3 bases respectively, with 11 bases between them. CDR3 length: 13 amino acids. Germline CDR1 SGHNT, CDR2 YYREEE (reference sequence). CDR3 in amino acids: CASSQGGKNIQYF. CDR3 nucleotide sequence: TGTGCCAGCTCGCAGGGAGGCAAAAACATTCAGTACTTC. Based on the CDR3 plus reference TRBV5-4 and TRBJ2-4, the full variable domain is ETGVTQSPTHLIKTRGQQVTLRCSSQSGHNTVSWYQQALGQGPQFIFQYYREEENGRGNFPPRFSGLQFPNYSSELNVNALELDDSALYLCASSQGGKNIQYFGAGTRLSVL.

The CDR3 DNA is TGCAGTGCTAGTATCAAGAGTTACACCGGGGAGCTGTTTTTT. Encoded protein: CSASIKSYTGELFF. The chain has TRBV20-1 and TRBJ2-2; D is unresolved. Trimming took off 3 bases at V and 3 bases at J, with 11 bases between the two ends. The CDR3 spans 14 residues. Looked up from germline, CDR1 is DFQATT and CDR2 is SNEGSKA (reference sequence).

This clonotype was seen more than once but under ten times. This sequence joins TRBV4-1 and TRBJ1-2; TRBD1 might be the D (5 bases). Germline CDR1 and CDR2: MGHRA and YSYEKL. The length of the CDR3 is 15 residues. Trimming left V 0 bases short and J 9 bases short, with 17 bases between. CDR3 in DNA: TGCGCCAGCAGCCAAGATATGTCAGGGAGTTTGAGCTACACCTTC. Residues: CASSQDMSGSLSYTF.

This clonotype was picked up a small number of times. At one of its ends the junction is not consistent with the germline gene, which may arise from a read error. DNA for the CDR3: TGTGCTAGCAGCTCGTGGCCTTCTGGGGCCAACGTCCTGACTTTC. Translation gives CASSSWPSGANVLTF. The chain is built from TRBV7-7 and TRBJ2-6; no reliable D call. CDR3 size: 15 residues. The germline V gene has CDR1 SSHAT and CDR2 FNYEAQ (reference sequence).

The chain has TRBV5-1 and TRBJ1-2, with D unresolved. Between the trimmed V and J ends, which lost 0 bases and 6 bases, there was a span of 12 bases. Germline V gene sequence: CDR1 SGHRS, CDR2 YFSETQ. The CDR3 loop spans 14 amino acids. This CDR3 is CASSLVVEGHGYTF. The CDR3 DNA follows: TGCGCCAGCAGCTTGGTGGTGGAGGGCCATGGCTACACCTTC.

This clonotype has only a few counts. This sequence joins TRBV12-3 or TRBV12-4 and TRBJ2-1; D remains unclear. This CDR3 comprises 17 residues. V lost 5 bases and J 4 bases, leaving 21 bases between the germline ends. In DNA, the CDR3 is TGTGCCAGCAGTATTAGGGTTCAGTCATGGGTTTACAATGAGCAGTTCTTC. This translates into CASSIRVQSWVYNEQFF.

This clonotype was picked up a small number of times. As DNA, the CDR3 is TGCAGTGCTAGAGCTCTAGCGGGGAGGGAGACCCAGTACTTC. As protein: CSARALAGRETQYF. The rearrangement uses TRBV20-1 and TRBJ2-5; 9 bases fit TRBD2. This CDR3 is built from 14 residues. The V segment lost 1 base and the J segment 5 bases; nucleotides outside the gene matches: 5. Germline CDR1 and CDR2: DFQATT and SNEGSKA (reference sequence).

This clonotype occurred a few times. V usage is TRBV7-7 and J usage is TRBJ2-5, with D perhaps TRBD1 (5 bases). Between the trimmed V and J ends, which lost 5 bases and 5 bases, there was a span of 18 bases. The CDR3 totals 15 residues. CDR1 SSHAT and CDR2 FNYEAQ come from the germline V gene (reference sequence). This chain's CDR3 is CASSLGADMGETQYF. The CDR3 nucleotides are TGTGCCAGCAGCCTTGGGGCGGACATGGGGGAGACCCAGTACTTC.

The rearrangement links TRBV6-5 to TRBJ2-3, with 7 bases identical to TRBD1. Germline lookup yields CDR1 MNHEY and CDR2 SVGAGI. The CDR3 has 15 amino acids. V dropped 5 bases and J dropped 0; count of bases not matched to a gene: 5. The CDR3 sequence: CASSKQTGSTDTQYF. The DNA of the CDR3 is TGTGCCAGCAGTAAACAGACAGGGAGCACAGATACGCAGTATTTT.

V and J are TRBV10-3 and TRBJ2-1, with D possibly matching TRBD2 (8 bases). Germline V gene data show CDR1 as ENHRY and CDR2 as SYGVKD. The V and J ends lost 4 bases and 10 bases respectively, with 14 bases between them. The CDR3 is 13 amino acids. The CDR3 DNA follows: TGTGCCATCAGTGTCCCGGGAGGGGGCGAGCAGTTCTTC. Amino acids: CAISVPGGGEQFF.

The V and J genes are TRBV3-1 and TRBJ1-2; 7 bases are a match to TRBD1. J lost 3 bases, V lost 4 bases, and 5 bases had no gene match. Germline V lookup: CDR1 LGHDT, CDR2 YNNKEL (reference sequence). The CDR3 is 14 amino acids. The CDR3 is CASSPGQRYYGYTF. Here the CDR3 DNA reads TGTGCCAGCAGCCCGGGACAGCGATACTATGGCTACACCTTC.

The table lists this clonotype with a few counts. The chain is built from TRBV6-2 or TRBV6-3 and TRBJ2-2; D is ambiguous. Between the trimmed V and J ends, which lost 0 bases and 6 bases, there was a span of 5 bases. Per the germline V gene, CDR1 is MNHEY and CDR2 is SVGEGT. This CDR3 has 13 amino acids. CDR3 coding DNA: TGTGCCAGCAGTTACTCAACAGCCGGGGAGCTGTTTTTT. It specifies CASSYSTAGELFF.